Listed below are T cell receptor beta chains from one sample, sequenced in a study of PD-L1 blockade in urothelial cancer. Profiled with immunoSEQ multiplex PCR; TCRdb holds only in-frame clones, not every one. The sample contains around 50,000 clones, more than 75% of which appear only once. Sequencing used PBMCs, obtained around atezolizumab (anti-PD-L1) treatment. Receptor source: a man aged 45-65 years with urothelial cancer. The CDR3 runs from the conserved cysteine through the conserved F or W. The order of the fields is D gene, J gene, V gene, clone size, CDR3 DNA, CDR3 protein. A D gene is named only where the DNA matches it firmly. Rows may omit the clone size; those that give it use once, few, many or a size class.

D gene: TRBD1
J gene: TRBJ2-5
V gene: TRBV19
clone size: NA
CDR3 DNA: TGTGCCAGTAGTCTAGGGACAGCTAACCAAGAGACCCAGTACTTC
CDR3 protein: CASSLGTANQETQYF

D gene: NA
J gene: TRBJ1-6
V gene: TRBV28
clone size: NA
CDR3 DNA: TGTGCCAGCGGAACAGCCCCTGGATCTAATTCACCCCTCCACTTT
CDR3 protein: CASGTAPGSNSPLHF

D gene: TRBD1
J gene: TRBJ1-1
V gene: TRBV19
clone size: few
CDR3 DNA: TGTGCCAGTAGTAGAAATACAGGGGGCAATGAAGCTTTCTTT
CDR3 protein: CASSRNTGGNEAFF

D gene: TRBD1
J gene: TRBJ2-7
V gene: TRBV19
clone size: NA
CDR3 DNA: TGTGCCAGTAGCCAGACAGGGAGTACGTACGAGCAGTACTTC
CDR3 protein: CASSQTGSTYEQYF

D gene: NA
J gene: TRBJ1-5
V gene: TRBV28
clone size: NA
CDR3 DNA: TGTGCCAGCAGTTCCACATTCGCCCAGCATTTT
CDR3 protein: CASSSTFAQHF

D gene: NA
J gene: TRBJ2-3
V gene: TRBV9
clone size: NA
CDR3 DNA: TGTGCCAGCAGCGTGTCAGGGTCATCCCCCACAGATACGCAGTATTTT
CDR3 protein: CASSVSGSSPTDTQYF

D gene: NA
J gene: TRBJ2-3
V gene: TRBV9
clone size: NA
CDR3 DNA: TGTGCCAGCAGCGTAATCCCGGTGGTTAGCGTGACAGATACGCAGTATTTT
CDR3 protein: CASSVIPVVSVTDTQYF

D gene: TRBD1
J gene: TRBJ2-5
V gene: TRBV7-9
clone size: NA
CDR3 DNA: TGTGCCAGCAAAGGGCAGGGGGCAAGGGAGACCCAGTACTTC
CDR3 protein: CASKGQGARETQYF

D gene: TRBD2
J gene: TRBJ2-1
V gene: TRBV28
clone size: once
CDR3 DNA: TGTGCCAGCTCGATATGGGCGGGAGTCTCCTACAATGAGCAGTTCTTC
CDR3 protein: CASSIWAGVSYNEQFF

D gene: NA
J gene: TRBJ1-2
V gene: TRBV12-5
clone size: NA
CDR3 DNA: TGTGCTAGTGGTCAGGGCTCTTATGGCTACACCTTC
CDR3 protein: CASGQGSYGYTF

D gene: TRBD2
J gene: TRBJ2-3
V gene: TRBV14
clone size: once
CDR3 DNA: TGTGCCAGCAGCCAAGGATGGCGGGGGGCCTCCTCTACGCAGTATTTT
CDR3 protein: CASSQGWRGASSTQYF

D gene: TRBD1
J gene: TRBJ2-7
V gene: TRBV27
clone size: NA
CDR3 DNA: TGTGCCAGCAGTCCAGGGGGCAGGCGGTCCTACGAGCAGTACTTC
CDR3 protein: CASSPGGRRSYEQYF

D gene: NA
J gene: TRBJ2-2
V gene: TRBV7-9
clone size: few
CDR3 DNA: TGTGCCAGAGGAGGGGGCGCGGTTCGAACCGGGGAGCTGTTTTTT
CDR3 protein: CARGGGAVRTGELFF

D gene: NA
J gene: TRBJ2-6
V gene: TRBV19
clone size: NA
CDR3 DNA: TGTGCCAGTAGTGCCCCCGGCGGGGTTTTATCCTCTGGGGCCAACGTCCTGACTTTC
CDR3 protein: CASSAPGGVLSSGANVLTF

D gene: TRBD1
J gene: TRBJ2-1
V gene: TRBV7-2
clone size: NA
CDR3 DNA: TGTGCCAGCAGCTTAGCGCGGGACAGGGGAGTCCATGAGCAGTTCTTC
CDR3 protein: CASSLARDRGVHEQFF

D gene: TRBD1
J gene: TRBJ1-1
V gene: TRBV7-9
clone size: NA
CDR3 DNA: TGTGCCAGCAGCTCCCGACAGGGGGCACGCATGAACACTGAAGCTTTCTTT
CDR3 protein: CASSSRQGARMNTEAFF

D gene: NA
J gene: TRBJ2-7
V gene: TRBV7-2
clone size: NA
CDR3 DNA: TGTGCCAGCAGCTTGAAAGATCGGGCGGGCTACGAGCAGTACTTC
CDR3 protein: CASSLKDRAGYEQYF

D gene: NA
J gene: TRBJ2-1
V gene: TRBV14
clone size: NA
CDR3 DNA: TGTGCCAGCAGCCCCCGTGCTAGCGAGGGTGAGCAGTTCTTC
CDR3 protein: CASSPRASEGEQFF

D gene: NA
J gene: TRBJ2-1
V gene: TRBV7-9
clone size: NA
CDR3 DNA: TGTGCCAGCAGCCGACTAGACAATGAGCAGTTCTTC
CDR3 protein: CASSRLDNEQFF

D gene: NA
J gene: TRBJ2-7
V gene: TRBV27
clone size: NA
CDR3 DNA: TGTGCCAGCAGTCTGATGCCAGGCTACGAGCAGTACTTC
CDR3 protein: CASSLMPGYEQYF

D gene: NA
J gene: TRBJ1-1
V gene: TRBV5-1
clone size: NA
CDR3 DNA: TGCGCCAGCAGCTTATCTAATTTGAACACTGAAGCTTTCTTT
CDR3 protein: CASSLSNLNTEAFF

D gene: NA
J gene: TRBJ2-3
V gene: TRBV29-1
clone size: NA
CDR3 DNA: TGCAGCGTTGACGGCACGAGCTCCCCCGGGGGCACAGATACGCAGTATTTT
CDR3 protein: CSVDGTSSPGGTDTQYF

D gene: NA
J gene: TRBJ1-1
V gene: TRBV4-2
clone size: once
CDR3 DNA: TGTGCCAGCAGCCCACAGGAGAACACTGAAGCTTTCTTT
CDR3 protein: CASSPQENTEAFF

D gene: TRBD1
J gene: TRBJ1-1
V gene: TRBV9
clone size: NA
CDR3 DNA: TGTGCCAGCAGCTCCAGGACAGGGATGAACACTGAAGCTTTCTTT
CDR3 protein: CASSSRTGMNTEAFF

D gene: NA
J gene: TRBJ2-4
V gene: TRBV2
clone size: NA
CDR3 DNA: TGTGCCAGCACCGCGGCGGCGGGGAGCAAAAACATTCAGTACTTC
CDR3 protein: CASTAAAGSKNIQYF

D gene: TRBD2
J gene: TRBJ2-7
V gene: TRBV28
clone size: NA
CDR3 DNA: TGTGCCAGCAGTTTAACGGGACTAGCGATCGAGCAGTACTTC
CDR3 protein: CASSLTGLAIEQYF

D gene: TRBD1
J gene: TRBJ1-4
V gene: TRBV5-4
clone size: NA
CDR3 DNA: TGTGCCAGCAGCCCAGGGACAGGTATTAATGAAAAACTGTTTTTT
CDR3 protein: CASSPGTGINEKLFF

D gene: NA
J gene: TRBJ2-7
V gene: TRBV6-5
clone size: NA
CDR3 DNA: TGTGCCAGCAGTAGGGGCCCGGGACAAATGCGCGAGCAGTACTTC
CDR3 protein: CASSRGPGQMREQYF

D gene: TRBD1
J gene: TRBJ1-5
V gene: TRBV19
clone size: NA
CDR3 DNA: TGTGCCAGTAGTAGGGCAGGGGGCTCGGGCAATCAGCCCCAGCATTTT
CDR3 protein: CASSRAGGSGNQPQHF